Here is one TCR beta chain with its context. The target antigen is unknown. These data originate in a study of T-cell memory formation after mild COVID-19. For the study at large: Largely, TCR clusters stayed within a single donor.

TCRdb redid the calling of the 5' RACE reads with MiXCR, one entry per CDR3 protein. The repertoire holds 450,000 to 650,000 distinct CDR3 sequences, with roughly 20% as singletons. Overall study findings and caveats: A subset of responding clones appeared in pre-infection memory, suggesting cross-reactive memory joined. SARS-CoV-2 specificity was not confirmed for second-wave clones peaking on day 37. CD4+ clones that contracted lay mainly in CM and EM; CD8+ ones lay in EMRA.

The sequenced material came from PBMCs or a T cell subset sorted from them (not recorded which). The origin of this receptor is an adult woman who had mild COVID-19 (a few samples of this study predate the infection). Cell type and time point are not known.

This CDR3 is CASSYVSGVKQPQHF. CDR3 coding DNA: TGTGCCAGCAGTTACGTATCCGGGGTTAAACAGCCCCAGCATTTT. The chain carries TRBV6-6 and TRBJ1-5; D unresolved. Germline CDR1 reads MNHNY; CDR2 reads SVGAGI (reference sequence). The CDR3 contains 15 residues. V shed 2 bases and J shed 7 bases, with 15 bases lying between them.